Sequencing of this TCR beta chain was carried out in a study of CD8 T cells in Susac syndrome. Across the study: There were Susac syndrome patients who were therapy-naive at blood draw, others on corticosteroids, and others on intravenous immunoglobulin alone.

Trimming stripped 4 bases from V and 5 bases from J, with 15 bases between. There are 15 residues in the CDR3. CDR1 SEHNR and CDR2 FQNEAQ come from the germline V gene (reference sequence). Random-hexamer reverse transcription was applied to roughly 0.5 to 1 ug RNA. An immunoSEQ multiplex PCR generated amplified TCR beta CDR3 products spanning 54 Vbeta and 13 Jbeta. Using its own MiXCR run on the immunoSEQ multiplex PCR reads, TCRdb lists one record per CDR3 protein. The table shows 80,000 to 95,000 distinct CDR3 sequences, with 94% occurring only once. The receptor comes from a human donor with Susac syndrome. The V and J genes are TRBV7-9 and TRBJ2-1; perhaps TRBD1 as D (6 bases). Sample: CD8+ T cells from PBMCs. CDR3: CASSWGSPGDNEQFF. For the CDR3, the DNA is TGTGCCAGCAGCTGGGGGTCACCAGGGGACAATGAGCAGTTCTTC.